One TCR beta chain is described in this entry. Repertoires were generated with immunoSEQ multiplex PCR, while TCRdb's copy carries only in-frame clones and drops some. The table includes about 470,000 clones, roughly 77% detected once. The data belong to a study of shared clonotypes between healthy human individuals. The germline gives CDR1 SGHAT, CDR2 FQNNGV. CDR3 size: 17 residues. Between the trimmed V and J ends, which lost 0 bases and 4 bases, there was a span of 18 bases. Sequencing input: PBMCs. The clonotype was recovered from a woman aged 40 to 50 in good health. Some clones in this sample may be carry-over from other donors' samples. The V gene is TRBV11-2, the J gene TRBJ2-5, with D perhaps matching TRBD1 (8 bases). The CDR3 region has the DNA TGTGCCAGCAGCTTAGACCCCATTACAGGGGGGGGAGAGACCCAGTACTTC. Its protein is CASSLDPITGGGETQYF.